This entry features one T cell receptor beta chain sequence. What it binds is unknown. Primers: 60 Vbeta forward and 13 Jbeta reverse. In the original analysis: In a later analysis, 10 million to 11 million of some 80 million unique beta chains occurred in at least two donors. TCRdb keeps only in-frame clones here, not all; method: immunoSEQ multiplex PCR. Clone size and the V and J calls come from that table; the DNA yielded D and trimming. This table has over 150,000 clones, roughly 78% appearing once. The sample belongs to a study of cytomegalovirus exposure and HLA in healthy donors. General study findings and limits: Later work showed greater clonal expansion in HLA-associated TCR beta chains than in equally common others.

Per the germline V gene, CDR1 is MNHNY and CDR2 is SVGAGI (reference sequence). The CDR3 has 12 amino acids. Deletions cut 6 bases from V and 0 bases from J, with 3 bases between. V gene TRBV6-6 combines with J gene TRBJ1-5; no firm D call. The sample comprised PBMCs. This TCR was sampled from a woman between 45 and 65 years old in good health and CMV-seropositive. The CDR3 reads CASSVSNQPQHF. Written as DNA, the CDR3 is TGTGCCAGCAGCGTTAGCAATCAGCCCCAGCATTTT.